The clone carrying this TCR beta chain was observed at least ten times. TCRdb redid the calling of the 5' RACE reads with MiXCR, one entry per CDR3 protein. The sample lists more than 300,000 distinct CDR3 sequences; more than 20% were seen once. The data were obtained in a study of T-cell memory formation after mild COVID-19. Background on the study: TCR clusters largely stayed donor specific.

The receptor comes from a man younger than 35 who had mild COVID-19 (a few samples of this study predate the infection). Cell type and time point are not known. Sequencing was performed on PBMCs or a T cell subset sorted from them (not recorded which).

The CDR3 here is CASRRGGLADEQFF. The CDR3 DNA sequence: TGTGCCAGCAGAAGGGGGGGACTAGCCGATGAGCAGTTCTTC. V usage is TRBV11-2 and J usage is TRBJ2-1; 9 nucleotides agree with TRBD2. Losses at the gene ends were 6 bases for V and 8 bases for J; bases not matched to a gene: 8. The CDR3 runs to 14 residues. CDR1 and CDR2 (germline): SGHAT, FQNNGV.